This TCR beta chain was captured by sequencing in a study of blood T cell repertoires in COVID-19. Whole-study context: Material from acute and convalescent COVID-19 was sourced from the United States, Italy and Spain. T cells, B-cell-depleted T cells, or PBMCs provided the cDNA or gDNA that served as material.

Original handling: The authors estimated nucleated cell counts from reference gene primer amplification. Produced via immunoSEQ multiplex PCR; TCRdb's table is partial and in-frame only. V, J and clone size derive from that table, while D and trimming were established from the DNA sequence. Among some 250,000 clones listed, approximately 86% were seen once. The ends lost 0 bases at V and 5 bases at J; junction bases unmatched: 15. Germline V gene lookup returns CDR1 SGHRS and CDR2 YFSETQ. The CDR3 is 18 amino acids. This chain connects TRBV5-1 to TRBJ2-5; TRBD2 aligns across 8 bases. Sequencing was performed on peripheral blood. The receptor was isolated from a woman younger than 45 with acute or convalescent COVID-19. The CDR3 is CASSLAASGGVPRETQYF. Here the CDR3 DNA reads TGCGCCAGCAGCTTGGCCGCGAGCGGGGGTGTCCCTAGGGAGACCCAGTACTTC.